The TCR beta chain under discussion was sequenced for a study of T cell responses to AZD1222 COVID-19 vaccine. The overall study: The study pooled second doses at about 4 or about 12 weeks. Study-level points and caveats: Targeting of unmutated variant regions was reportedly seen in nearly half of spike-specific TCRs. At study baseline, merely five or six AZD1222 recipients were seropositive. Donors skewed white British and female; clonal diversity was possibly underestimated.

This clone was picked up one time. What it recognizes is unknown. TCRdb keeps only in-frame clones here, not all; method: immunoSEQ multiplex PCR. The sample records some 170,000 clones, around 90% being singletons. The CDR3 has 13 residues. Germline lookup yields CDR1 MNHEY and CDR2 SVGAGI. V lost 6 bases, J lost 1 base, and 7 bases lay in between. The source of this sequence is an adult in good health. The rearrangement uses TRBV6-5 and TRBJ1-3; D is unresolved. The sample consisted of peripheral blood, taken on day 0 of AZD1222 vaccination. The CDR3 sequence: CASRTGSGNTIYF. The CDR3 bases are TGTGCCAGCAGGACGGGGTCTGGAAACACCATATATTTT.